This is a list of T cell receptor beta chains from one sample in a study of beta chain features in type 1 diabetes. Using immunoSEQ multiplex PCR, the repertoire was profiled, and TCRdb retains in-frame clones only, with some absent. The sample yields approximately 84,000 clones, roughly 30% seen once. Material: stem cell memory CD4+ T cells from blood. The receptors were sampled from a woman aged 18-35 years in good health. CDR3s include the opening cysteine and the closing phenylalanine or tryptophan. The D gene is left open where the match is weak. Size is omitted from some rows. Given values are once, few, many or a class for expanded clones.

v_gene	len	j_gene	d_gene	abundance	CDR3aa	CDR3nt
TRBV5-1	14	TRBJ1-1	.	.	CASSFNDRGTEAFF	TGCGCCAGCAGCTTCAACGATCGAGGCACTGAAGCTTTCTTT
TRBV4-2	16	TRBJ1-2	TRBD1	.	CASSQERQGANYGYTF	TGTGCCAGCAGCCAAGAGAGACAGGGAGCTAACTATGGCTACACCTTC
TRBV6-1	16	TRBJ2-1	TRBD2	.	CASSGGLAGARNEQFF	TGTGCCAGCAGTGGGGGACTAGCGGGAGCGAGAAATGAGCAGTTCTTC
TRBV9	12	TRBJ2-3	TRBD2	.	CASSETSYTQYF	TGTGCCAGCAGCGAGACTAGCTATACGCAGTATTTT
TRBV14	16	TRBJ2-1	.	many	CASSQEGRTGVIEQFF	TGTGCCAGCAGCCAAGAAGGGAGGACGGGGGTGATTGAGCAGTTCTTC
TRBV18	13	TRBJ1-1	TRBD1	.	CASSRGTDPVAFF	TGTGCCAGCTCACGAGGGACAGATCCGGTAGCTTTCTTT
TRBV6-5	14	TRBJ2-1	TRBD2	few	CASSGTSGSGPRVF	TGTGCCAGCTCCGGGACTAGCGGGAGTGGCCCCCGGGTCTTC
TRBV7-8	14	TRBJ1-1	.	.	CASSLDTGNTEAFF	TGTGCCAGCAGCTTAGATACGGGGAACACTGAAGCTTTCTTT
TRBV6-6	14	TRBJ2-1	TRBD1	.	CASSYETGRNEQFF	TGTGCCAGCAGTTACGAGACAGGGCGGAATGAGCAGTTCTTC
TRBV11-1	12	TRBJ1-2	.	.	CASSPSNYGYTF	TGTGCCAGCAGCCCCTCTAACTATGGCTACACCTTC
TRBV7-2	14	TRBJ1-2	TRBD1	.	CASSLAAGTGGYTF	TGTGCCAGCAGCTTAGCGGCGGGGACAGGGGGCTACACCTTC
TRBV28	15	TRBJ1-1	.	.	CASSSWGRGYDEAFF	TGTGCCAGCAGTTCGTGGGGCCGGGGGTACGATGAAGCTTTCTTT
TRBV30	13	TRBJ2-1	TRBD1	.	CATGTGQNNEQFF	TGTGCCACCGGGACAGGGCAAAACAATGAGCAGTTCTTC
TRBV9	18	TRBJ2-2	TRBD2	few	CASSPHPGSGRDTGELFF	TGTGCCAGCAGCCCACATCCTGGCAGCGGGAGGGACACCGGGGAGCTGTTTTTT
TRBV19	14	TRBJ2-1	TRBD1	few	CASSLRDRGDEQFF	TGTGCCAGTAGTCTCCGGGACAGGGGGGATGAGCAGTTCTTC
TRBV5-1	14	TRBJ1-5	.	.	CASSLEGRNQPQHF	TGCGCCAGCAGCTTGGAGGGGCGGAATCAGCCCCAGCATTTT
TRBV2	15	TRBJ2-3	TRBD2	few	CASTDSGSFSDTQYF	TGTGCCAGCACCGATAGCGGGAGTTTTTCAGATACGCAGTATTTT
TRBV30	13	TRBJ1-6	.	few	CAWSQGIESPLHF	TGTGCCTGGAGTCAGGGGATAGAGTCACCCCTCCACTTT
TRBV4-1	19	TRBJ2-3	TRBD2	.	CASSQTNILAGGGTDTQYF	TGCGCCAGCAGCCAAACGAATATTCTAGCGGGGGGTGGGACAGATACGCAGTATTTT